The next 5 T cell receptor beta chains were all read from a single sample in a study of shared clonotypes between healthy human individuals. The repertoire was sequenced with immunoSEQ multiplex PCR; TCRdb's copy has only in-frame clones and lacks some. The profile covers roughly 2,300,000 clones, with approximately 90% appearing a single time and 0.3% to 0.4% taken by the ten largest. The material sequenced was naive CD4+ T cells from PBMCs. Subset given: CD45RA+ positively selected. The receptors shown here come from a man younger than 35 in good health. Some clones in this sample may be carry-over from other donors' samples.

The chain couples TRBV2 to TRBJ1-1; weak D call: TRBD1 (6 bases). In germline, CDR1 is SNHLY, CDR2 FYNNEI. The CDR3 has 13 residues. Trimming stripped 4 bases from V and 4 bases from J, with 10 bases between. CDR3 region: CASSGTGPTEAFF. The CDR3 region has the DNA TGTGCCAGCAGTGGAACAGGGCCCACTGAAGCTTTCTTT.

The chain carries TRBV28 and TRBJ2-4; D is undetermined. Deletions cut 10 bases from V and 0 bases from J, with 13 bases between. Germline V gene sequence: CDR1 MDHEN, CDR2 SYDVKM. The CDR3 totals 14 residues. CDR3 coding DNA: TGTGCCATCAGAAATAGTCTAGCCAAAAACATTCAGTACTTC. Residues: CAIRNSLAKNIQYF.

A word on this clone: This sample also contains other DNA sequences that code for the same CDR3. This rearrangement joins TRBV5-6 to TRBJ2-1; no clear D. Per germline, CDR1 SGHDT and CDR2 YYEEEE. The V end lost 2 bases, the J end lost 5 bases, and 8 bases lay between the germline ends. The CDR3 contains 13 residues. CDR3 DNA sequence: TGTGCCAGCAGCTTAGGCCCTAACAATGAGCAGTTCTTC. Encoded protein: CASSLGPNNEQFF.

There are a few counts of this clone. V and J are TRBV28 and TRBJ2-1, with a tentative D call TRBD1 (5 bases). V was cut by 2 bases and J by 13 bases, with 12 bases left in between. CDR1 and CDR2 from the germline V gene are MDHEN and SYDVKM. This CDR3 has 12 amino acids. Written as DNA, the CDR3 is TGTGCCAGCAGTTTAGGGGCAAGGGCCCAGTTCTTC. It yields the protein CASSLGARAQFF. Combining the CDR3 with reference TRBV28 and TRBJ2-1 gives the whole variable domain DVKVTQSSRYLVKRTGEKVFLECVQDMDHENMFWYRQDPGLGLRLIYFSYDVKMKEKGDIPEGYSVSREKKERFSLILESASTNQTSMYLCASSLGARAQFFGPGTRLTVL.

The chain joins TRBV30 to TRBJ2-7; D gene uncertain. Per germline, CDR1 GTSNPN and CDR2 SVGIG (reference sequence). Trimming removed 3 bases from V and 6 bases from J, with 9 bases in between. CDR3 length: 11 residues. The CDR3 here is CAWRGSVEQYF. The CDR3 DNA sequence: TGTGCCTGGAGAGGGTCAGTCGAGCAGTACTTC.